Listed below are T cell receptor beta chains from one sample, sequenced in a study of OX40 agonist ivuxolimab in advanced cancers. Generated by immunoSEQ multiplex PCR, the TCRdb table keeps only in-frame clones and is missing some. Altogether about 51,000 clones are present, about 80% being singletons, with the ten largest covering more than 2.5%. The sample in question was CD4+ or CD8+ T cells sorted from blood, obtained in a trial of the OX40 agonist ivuxolimab. These TCRs come from an adult with an advanced solid tumor such as melanoma, head and neck, liver or kidney cancer. CDR3s include the opening cysteine and the closing phenylalanine or tryptophan. The order of the fields is D gene, V gene, clone size, J gene, CDR3 DNA, CDR3 protein. The D gene is left open where the match is weak. Size values are once, few and many counts, or a class for expanded clones, and some rows have none.

d_gene: -; v_gene: TRBV5-1; abundance: -; j_gene: TRBJ1-2; CDR3nt: TGCGCCAGCAGCTTAACAGCTACCTATGGCTACACCTTC; CDR3aa: CASSLTATYGYTF
d_gene: -; v_gene: TRBV5-8; abundance: -; j_gene: TRBJ1-6; CDR3nt: TGTGCCAGCAGCCACCCGTCGATGCGGTATAATTCACCCCTCCACTTT; CDR3aa: CASSHPSMRYNSPLHF
d_gene: -; v_gene: TRBV6-5; abundance: -; j_gene: TRBJ2-4; CDR3nt: TGTGCCAGCAGTTCGGCAGGCCTGGGAAACATTCAGTACTTC; CDR3aa: CASSSAGLGNIQYF
d_gene: -; v_gene: TRBV6-1; abundance: -; j_gene: TRBJ1-6; CDR3nt: TGTGCCAGCACCCTTAGTTGGGGAAACAATTCACCCCTCCACTTT; CDR3aa: CASTLSWGNNSPLHF
d_gene: -; v_gene: TRBV5-1; abundance: -; j_gene: TRBJ2-3; CDR3nt: TGCGCCAGCAGCTGGGGTGCAGATACGCAGTATTTT; CDR3aa: CASSWGADTQYF
d_gene: -; v_gene: TRBV21-1; abundance: -; j_gene: TRBJ2-4; CDR3nt: TGTGCCAGCAGCCCTCGACTCCGGGACAGGGGGCGGAAGGCCAAAAACATTCAGTACTTC; CDR3aa: CASSPRLRDRGRKAKNIQYF
d_gene: -; v_gene: TRBV5-1; abundance: few; j_gene: TRBJ2-5; CDR3nt: TGCGCCAGCAGCTTGGGTCCGGAAAGGCAAGAGACCCAGTACTTC; CDR3aa: CASSLGPERQETQYF
d_gene: TRBD2; v_gene: TRBV15; abundance: -; j_gene: TRBJ2-3; CDR3nt: TGTGCCACCAGCAGAGATTCGTTAGCGGGGGTTATTGATGATACGCAGTATTTT; CDR3aa: CATSRDSLAGVIDDTQYF
d_gene: TRBD2; v_gene: TRBV7-9; abundance: -; j_gene: TRBJ2-7; CDR3nt: TGTGCCAGCAGCTTGGCTAGCGGGGTGGTAAGTCTAACCTACGAGCAGTACTTC; CDR3aa: CASSLASGVVSLTYEQYF
d_gene: -; v_gene: TRBV21-1; abundance: -; j_gene: TRBJ1-2; CDR3nt: TGTGCCAGCAGCAAAGAAGAAACAACAGGGGATGGCTACACCTTC; CDR3aa: CASSKEETTGDGYTF
d_gene: -; v_gene: TRBV14; abundance: -; j_gene: TRBJ2-5; CDR3nt: TGTGCCAGCAGCCAACTGGGACGCCAAGAGACCCAGTACTTC; CDR3aa: CASSQLGRQETQYF
d_gene: TRBD1; v_gene: TRBV9; abundance: -; j_gene: TRBJ1-4; CDR3nt: TGTGCCAGCAGCGTAGATCCGGGGACAGGCCCTAATGAAAAACTGTTTTTT; CDR3aa: CASSVDPGTGPNEKLFF
d_gene: -; v_gene: TRBV5-1; abundance: few; j_gene: TRBJ1-6; CDR3nt: TGCGCCAGCAGTCCCCACGAGAACCGTAATTCACCCCTCCACTTT; CDR3aa: CASSPHENRNSPLHF
d_gene: TRBD1; v_gene: TRBV18; abundance: -; j_gene: TRBJ1-2; CDR3nt: TGTGCCAGCTCACCTGGGACAGGGTATGGCTACACCTTC; CDR3aa: CASSPGTGYGYTF
d_gene: TRBD1; v_gene: TRBV5-6; abundance: -; j_gene: TRBJ2-1; CDR3nt: TGTGCCAGCAGCTTGCCAGGACAGGGGGCTGAGCAGTTCTTC; CDR3aa: CASSLPGQGAEQFF
d_gene: TRBD1; v_gene: TRBV6-1; abundance: -; j_gene: TRBJ2-2; CDR3nt: TGTGCCAGCAGGGACAGGGTACCGACCGGGGAGCTGTTTTTT; CDR3aa: CASRDRVPTGELFF
d_gene: -; v_gene: TRBV10-3; abundance: -; j_gene: TRBJ2-5; CDR3nt: TGTGCCATCAGAGGACTAACCCAAGAGACCCAGTACTTC; CDR3aa: CAIRGLTQETQYF
d_gene: -; v_gene: TRBV7-2; abundance: -; j_gene: TRBJ2-7; CDR3nt: TGTGCCAGCAGCACGTGGGGGTACGAGCAGTACTTC; CDR3aa: CASSTWGYEQYF